This TCR beta chain derives from a study of T-cell memory formation after mild COVID-19. In the study overall: TCR clusters largely stayed donor specific. Notes on the study in general: The study found contracting CD4+ clones mainly in CM and EM and contracting CD8+ clones in EMRA. That cross-reactive memory joined was suggested by some responding clones appearing in pre-infection memory.

A note on this clonotype: Its antigen is still unknown.

Germline V gene lookup returns CDR1 SGHKS and CDR2 YYEKEE (reference sequence). The ends were cut back, 0 bases at V and 5 bases at J, with 8 bases in the middle. The CDR3 is 13 amino acids. After 5'RACE with constant-segment primers, TCR alpha and TCR beta cDNA libraries carrying sample barcodes and UMIs were obtained. TCRdb reprocessed the 5' RACE reads with MiXCR, giving one entry per CDR3 protein. The table has some 450,000 distinct CDR3 sequences, more than 15% seen once; the top ten hold about 22%. Input material: PBMCs or a T cell subset sorted from them (not recorded which). The V gene is TRBV5-5, the J gene TRBJ2-5; D possibly uses TRBD1 or TRBD2 (5 bases each). The TCR was taken from a man aged 18 to 30 who had mild COVID-19 (a few samples of this study predate the infection). Cell type and time point are not known. In nucleotides, the CDR3 is TGTGCCAGCAGCTTGGAAGGGGACGAGACCCAGTACTTC. It codes for CASSLEGDETQYF.